A single sample gave rise to the 29 T cell receptor beta chains below, sequenced in a study of blood T cell repertoires in COVID-19. The repertoire was sequenced with immunoSEQ multiplex PCR; TCRdb's copy has only in-frame clones and lacks some. The sample includes roughly 97,000 clones, 84% seen only once; the top ten take 20% to 30%. Sequencing was performed on peripheral blood. The source of these receptors is a man between 60 and 75 years old with acute or convalescent COVID-19.

The chain joins TRBV5-6 to TRBJ1-5; 10 positions match TRBD1. Germline trimming cut 1 base from V and 4 bases from J; bases unmatched to any gene: 2. Germline V CDR1 and CDR2: SGHDT, YYEEEE. The CDR3 contains 15 residues. For the CDR3, the DNA is TGTGCCAGCAGCTTGTTGGACAGGGGGAATCAGCCCCAGCATTTT. It encodes CASSLLDRGNQPQHF.

The V and J genes are TRBV21-1 and TRBJ1-1; the table gives TRBD1 as D, unverified against the DNA. TRBV21-1 is tagged as a pseudogene. This CDR3 has 16 residues. CDR3 sequence reads: CASSKVRTESNTEAFF. For the CDR3, the DNA is TGTGCCAGCAGCAAAGTAAGGACAGAGTCGAACACTGAAGCTTTCTTT.

The chain employs TRBV2 and TRBJ2-7; 8 bases are shared with TRBD2. The junction had 4 bases not matched to a gene; V was cut back by 7 bases and J by 2 bases. The germline gives CDR1 SNHLY, CDR2 FYNNEI. The CDR3 is made up of 13 amino acids. The CDR3 here is CASKGGRTYEQYF. In DNA form, the CDR3 reads TGTGCCAGCAAGGGCGGGAGGACCTACGAGCAGTACTTC. Combining the CDR3 with reference TRBV2 and TRBJ2-7 gives the whole variable domain EPEVTQTPSHQVTQMGQEVILRCVPISNHLYFYWYRQILGQKVEFLVSFYNNEISEKSEIFDDQFSVERPDGSNFTLKIRSTKLEDSAMYFCASKGGRTYEQYFGPGTRLTVT.

V usage is TRBV11-2 and J usage is TRBJ1-1; no reliable D call. V lost 0 bases to trimming and J lost 4 bases, with 6 bases between them. Germline assignment: CDR1 SGHAT and CDR2 FQNNGV. The CDR3 contains 13 residues. CDR3 nucleotides: TGTGCCAGCAGCTTAGACGGCGGCACTGAAGCTTTCTTT. This codes for CASSLDGGTEAFF.

The V and J genes are TRBV11-2 and TRBJ2-1; 11 bases align to TRBD2. V lost 3 bases and J lost 8; bases outside the gene matches: 12. Germline V gives CDR1 SGHAT, CDR2 FQNNGV. This CDR3 comprises 17 residues. This chain's CDR3 is CASSFARLAGIVYEQFF. CDR3 nucleotides: TGTGCCAGCAGCTTTGCCCGACTAGCGGGAATTGTCTATGAGCAGTTCTTC.

The CDR3 loop reads CASSQDPAGRGGYTF. The CDR3 region has the DNA TGTGCCAGCAGCCAAGATCCGGCAGGGCGGGGTGGCTACACCTTC. The gene calls are TRBV3-1 (or the pseudogene TRBV3-2) and TRBJ1-2, with a weak D call TRBD1 (5 bases). The germline V and J ends were trimmed by 0 bases and 7 bases, with 15 bases remaining between them. The CDR3 loop spans 15 amino acids. Germline loops: CDR1 LGHDT, CDR2 YNNKEL (reference sequence).

This clone came up once. The V and J genes are TRBV5-1 and TRBJ1-4, with D maybe TRBD1 (5 bases). The germline gives CDR1 SGHRS, CDR2 YFSETQ. CDR3 size: 14 residues. V dropped 5 bases and J dropped 0 bases, with 8 bases sitting between them. The CDR3 DNA sequence: TGCGCCAGCAGTCGGGACTCAACTAATGAAAAACTGTTTTTT. This translates into CASSRDSTNEKLFF. Using reference TRBV5-1 and TRBJ1-4 for the parts outside the CDR3, the full variable domain is KAGVTQTPRYLIKTRGQQVTLSCSPISGHRSVSWYQQTPGQGLQFLFEYFSETQRNKGNFPGRFSGRQFSNSRSEMNVSTLELGDSALYLCASSRDSTNEKLFFGSGTQLSVL.

The sample holds one count of this clone. Here the CDR3 DNA reads TGTGCCAGCAGTTACTCGTTACGAGGGCCCCAGCATTTT. This encodes CASSYSLRGPQHF. This chain connects TRBV6-5 to TRBJ1-5; no reliable D call. The CDR3 totals 13 residues. Germline V gene lookup returns CDR1 MNHEY and CDR2 SVGAGI. Trimming removed 0 bases from V and 9 bases from J, with 9 bases in between.

This sequence joins TRBV27 and TRBJ1-1; no clear D gene. The CDR3 totals 14 residues. Per germline, CDR1 MNHEY and CDR2 SMNVEV (reference sequence). Trimming took 5 bases from V and 2 from J, leaving 12 bases between them. The CDR3 protein is CASSPSGRNTEAFF. CDR3 nucleotides: TGTGCCAGCAGTCCTAGTGGGAGAAACACTGAAGCTTTCTTT.

V and J are TRBV20-1 and TRBJ1-1; a possible D gene is TRBD1 (5 bases). Germline V gene lookup returns CDR1 DFQATT and CDR2 SNEGSKA (reference sequence). The CDR3 contains 14 residues. V was trimmed by 3 bases and J by 1 base, leaving 12 bases between them. The CDR3 here is CSASSPGENTEAFF. CDR3 nucleotide sequence: TGCAGTGCTAGTTCACCGGGGGAGAACACTGAAGCTTTCTTT.

The chain links TRBV11-3 to TRBJ2-5; TRBD2 matches 13 bases. The CDR3 sequence is 16 residues long. Losses at the gene ends were 5 bases for V and 5 bases for J; bases not matched to a gene: 8. CDR1 and CDR2 (germline): SGHNT, YENEEA. The CDR3 DNA reads TGTGCCAGCAGCCTCCGACTAGCGGGAGGAGGGGAGACCCAGTACTTC. This translates into CASSLRLAGGGETQYF.

This chain joins TRBV6-1 and TRBJ2-3; TRBD2 matches 8 bases. The germline gives CDR1 MNHNS, CDR2 SASEGT. Unmatched junction bases numbered 13, after V lost 2 bases and J lost 0 bases. The CDR3 totals 19 residues. Here the CDR3 reads CASSEFRRFSSGSTDTQYF. CDR3 in DNA: TGTGCCAGCAGTGAATTTCGAAGATTTTCTAGCGGGAGCACAGATACGCAGTATTTT.

The rearrangement links TRBV7-2 to TRBJ2-1, with 7 bases lining up with TRBD1. V shed 1 base, J shed 2 bases, and the junction held 2 bases outside the gene matches. This CDR3 is 15 amino acids long. CDR1 and CDR2 from the germline V gene are SGHTA and FQGNSA. CDR3 sequence (DNA): TGTGCCAGCAGCTTAGTCACAGGGGCCTACAATGAGCAGTTCTTC. Translated: CASSLVTGAYNEQFF.

The chain links TRBV7-9 to TRBJ2-1, with TRBD2 matching over 13 bases. The CDR3 runs to 15 residues. CDR1 SEHNR and CDR2 FQNEAQ come from the germline V gene (reference sequence). Unmatched junction bases numbered 9, after V lost 8 bases and J lost 8 bases. CDR3 loop: CASGLRTSGSYEQFF. The CDR3 region has the DNA TGTGCCAGCGGACTAAGGACTAGCGGGAGCTATGAGCAGTTCTTC. Drawing the rest from reference TRBV7-9 and TRBJ2-1, the complete variable domain is DTGVSQNPRHKITKRGQNVTFRCDPISEHNRLYWYRQTLGQGPEFLTYFQNEAQLEKSRLLSDRFSAERPKGSFSTLEIQRTEQGDSAMYLCASGLRTSGSYEQFFGPGTRLTVL.

This clone has a handful of counts. The rearrangement joins TRBV5-1 to TRBJ2-5, with D tentatively TRBD2 (5 bases). Trimming pared 3 bases from V and 7 bases from J, leaving 10 bases between. This CDR3 comprises 12 residues. Germline V gene data show CDR1 as SGHRS and CDR2 as YFSETQ. The CDR3 region has the DNA TGCGCCAGCAGCTGGGAAGAGGGGACCCAGTACTTC. This codes for CASSWEEGTQYF. Full variable domain (rest looked up from reference TRBV5-1 and TRBJ2-5): KAGVTQTPRYLIKTRGQQVTLSCSPISGHRSVSWYQQTPGQGLQFLFEYFSETQRNKGNFPGRFSGRQFSNSRSEMNVSTLELGDSALYLCASSWEEGTQYFGPGTRLLVL.

As concerns this clone: The same CDR3 also results from other DNA sequences found in this sample. The V call is TRBV6-5, the J call TRBJ1-4, with D perhaps TRBD1 (5 bases). The V end lost 4 bases, the J end lost 0 bases, and 9 bases lay between the germline ends. Germline assignment: CDR1 MNHEY and CDR2 SVGAGI. The CDR3 covers 15 residues. CDR3 region: CASSSLGATNEKLFF. DNA for the CDR3: TGTGCCAGCAGTTCCTTAGGGGCAACTAATGAAAAACTGTTTTTT.

The chain joins TRBV3-1 (or the pseudogene TRBV3-2) to TRBJ2-3; D is possibly TRBD1 (5 bases). The CDR3 has 17 residues. Trimming removed 1 base at V and 4 bases at J, with 18 bases between. CDR1 and CDR2 (germline): LGHDT, YNNKEL (reference sequence). The CDR3 loop is CASSQGSNKGWADTQYF. For the CDR3, the DNA is TGTGCCAGCAGCCAAGGAAGTAATAAGGGGTGGGCAGATACGCAGTATTTT.

This chain joins TRBV7-9 and TRBJ1-6; TRBD1 agrees at 7 bases. The V gene end was trimmed by 2 bases and the J gene end by 9 bases; junction bases not matched to a gene: 7. The CDR3 consists of 15 residues. Germline values: CDR1 SEHNR, CDR2 FQNEAQ (reference sequence). The CDR3 loop reads CASSLLGQPTSPLHF. CDR3 sequence (DNA): TGTGCCAGCAGCTTATTGGGACAGCCAACTTCACCCCTCCACTTT.

The J gene is TRBJ2-1, the V gene TRBV24-1; TRBD2 aligns across 8 bases. Germline CDR1 and CDR2: KGHDR and SFDVKD. Unmatched junction bases numbered 6, after V lost 7 bases and J lost 2 bases. CDR3 size: 15 residues. For the CDR3, the DNA is TGTGCCACCAGCCCAGCGGGAGTCGCCTACAATGAGCAGTTCTTC. It translates to CATSPAGVAYNEQFF.

The chain is built from TRBV5-1 and TRBJ2-5; 14 positions match TRBD2. Germline CDR1 reads SGHRS; CDR2 reads YFSETQ. J was trimmed by 7 bases and V by 0 bases; bases with no gene match: 2. The CDR3 contains 15 residues. The chain's CDR3 is CASSLEGTSGRTQYF. The CDR3, as DNA: TGCGCCAGCAGCTTGGAGGGGACTAGCGGGAGGACCCAGTACTTC. The complete variable domain, with remaining parts taken from reference TRBV5-1 and TRBJ2-5, reads KAGVTQTPRYLIKTRGQQVTLSCSPISGHRSVSWYQQTPGQGLQFLFEYFSETQRNKGNFPGRFSGRQFSNSRSEMNVSTLELGDSALYLCASSLEGTSGRTQYFGPGTRLLVL.

The CDR3 loop reads CASSGTGTDTQYF. The CDR3 coding sequence is TGTGCCAGCAGCGGGACGGGGACAGATACGCAGTATTTT. The chain couples TRBV9 to TRBJ2-3; D is perhaps TRBD2 (5 bases). Germline V CDR1 and CDR2: SGDLS, YYNGEE. V lost 3 bases, J lost 3 bases, and 8 bases lay in between. The CDR3 totals 13 residues.

This clone was counted once. The chain recombines TRBV27 with TRBJ2-1; 8 bases agree with TRBD2. Trimming cost V 5 bases and J 9 bases; bases outside gene matches: 9. Germline-derived CDR1 and CDR2 are MNHEY and SMNVEV (reference sequence). The CDR3 is 14 residues long. The DNA for the CDR3 is TGTGCCAGCAGTCCCCAAGCGGGAGTCTCTGAGCAGTTCTTC. It translates to CASSPQAGVSEQFF.

The chain recombines TRBV5-4 with TRBJ2-1; the D gene is possibly TRBD2 (6 bases). The CDR3 is 15 amino acids. Germline CDR1 reads SGHNT; CDR2 reads YYREEE (reference sequence). Between the trimmed V and J ends, which lost 2 bases and 2 bases, there was a span of 11 bases. The CDR3 here is CASSLGGNPYNEQFF. The CDR3, as DNA: TGTGCCAGCAGCTTAGGAGGGAACCCCTACAATGAGCAGTTCTTC.

This clone appeared once. The chain employs TRBV5-6 and TRBJ1-1; D gene unclear. The CDR3 length is 13 residues. Germline V gene sequence: CDR1 SGHDT, CDR2 YYEEEE. V was pared by 0 bases and J by 6 bases, with 9 bases between. This CDR3 is CASSLDQFAEAFF. The CDR3 DNA reads as TGTGCCAGCAGCTTGGATCAGTTTGCTGAAGCTTTCTTT.

This rearrangement joins TRBV2 to TRBJ1-5; perhaps TRBD1 as D (6 bases). Germline-derived CDR1 and CDR2 are SNHLY and FYNNEI. CDR3 size: 14 residues. The germline V and J ends were trimmed by 6 bases and 7 bases, with 16 bases remaining between them. CDR3 coding DNA: TGTGCCAGCAGCCGACAGGTTCGGGGCCAGCCCCAGCATTTT. It yields the protein CASSRQVRGQPQHF.

V usage is TRBV5-5 and J usage is TRBJ2-3; D may be TRBD2 (6 bases). V was cut by 0 bases and J by 5 bases, with 19 bases left in between. There are 17 residues in the CDR3. CDR1 and CDR2 (germline): SGHKS, YYEKEE (reference sequence). CDR3 in DNA: TGTGCCAGCAGCTTGGCCGAGGGGACTTTAGGTCAAGATACGCAGTATTTT. Its protein product is CASSLAEGTLGQDTQYF.

The chain has TRBV7-6 and TRBJ1-3; D uncertain. This CDR3 comprises 15 residues. V was trimmed by 4 bases and J by 2 bases, leaving 12 bases between them. Germline V CDR1 and CDR2: SGHVS, FNYEAQ. For the CDR3, the DNA is TGTGCCAGCAGCTCCAGATTACCCCCTGGAAACACCATATATTTT. This codes for CASSSRLPPGNTIYF.

This sequence joins TRBV5-1 and TRBJ2-2, with 10 bases matching TRBD1. V lost 4 bases, J lost 4 bases, and 4 bases stayed unmatched. The CDR3 is made up of 15 amino acids. Germline CDR1 reads SGHRS; CDR2 reads YFSETQ. The CDR3 reads CASSTGQGVTGELFF. CDR3 nucleotides: TGCGCCAGCAGCACTGGACAGGGGGTCACCGGGGAGCTGTTTTTT.

This rearrangement joins TRBV5-1 to TRBJ2-5; TRBD1 might be the D (6 bases). CDR3 size: 16 residues. Per the germline V gene, CDR1 is SGHRS and CDR2 is YFSETQ. Deletions cut 4 bases from V and 5 bases from J, with 21 bases between. For the CDR3, the DNA is TGCGCCAGCAGCGGTACAGGGTCTGGTTCGTCGGAGACCCAGTACTTC. It yields the protein CASSGTGSGSSETQYF.